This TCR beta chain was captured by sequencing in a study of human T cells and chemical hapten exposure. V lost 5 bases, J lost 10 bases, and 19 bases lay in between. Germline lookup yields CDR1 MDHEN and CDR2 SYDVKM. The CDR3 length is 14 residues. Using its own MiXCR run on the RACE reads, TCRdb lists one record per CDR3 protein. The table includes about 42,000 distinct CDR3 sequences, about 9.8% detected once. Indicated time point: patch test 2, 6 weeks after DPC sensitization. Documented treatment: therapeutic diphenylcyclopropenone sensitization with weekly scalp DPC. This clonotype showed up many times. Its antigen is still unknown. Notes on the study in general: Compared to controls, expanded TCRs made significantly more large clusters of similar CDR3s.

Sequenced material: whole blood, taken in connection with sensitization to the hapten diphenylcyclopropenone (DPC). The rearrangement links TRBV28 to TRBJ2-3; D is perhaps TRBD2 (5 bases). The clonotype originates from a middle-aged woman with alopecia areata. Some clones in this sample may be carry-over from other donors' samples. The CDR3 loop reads CASSLPRGLSAQYF. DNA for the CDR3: TGTGCCAGCAGTCTCCCTCGCGGGCTTTCCGCGCAGTATTTT.